This entry describes one T cell receptor (beta chain). The sample comes from a study of shared clonotypes between healthy human individuals. The CDR3 length is 13 residues. V lost 4 bases, J lost 0 bases, and 4 bases lay in between. Germline V gives CDR1 MNHEY, CDR2 SMNVEV (reference sequence). CD8 cells classed as naive were CD45RO-negative and positively selected for CCR7, excluding terminally differentiated effector memory CD45RA+ cells. Every subset had its genomic DNA shared out evenly among several immunoSEQ plates. TCRdb keeps only in-frame clones here, not all; method: immunoSEQ multiplex PCR. The sample comprises around 1.9 million clones, about 92% of which are singletons, and approximately 1.7% rests with the top ten.

Material for sequencing was naive CD8+ T cells from PBMCs. The V call is TRBV27, the J call TRBJ2-4; D remains unclear. This clonotype was obtained from a man between 18 and 29 years old in good health. Some clones in this sample may be carry-over from other donors' samples. The CDR3 sequence is CASSSLAKNIQYF. Here the CDR3 DNA reads TGTGCCAGCAGTTCGCTAGCCAAAAACATTCAGTACTTC.